This paragraph reports one TCR beta chain. This same CDR3 is encoded by further DNA sequences in the sample. The data were obtained in a study of blood T cell repertoires in COVID-19. Authors' methods: Reference gene primer amplification gave nucleated cell count estimates. Some clones are missing from TCRdb's copy, which holds only in-frame ones; the method was immunoSEQ multiplex PCR. The D gene and trimming were derived from the DNA, and the V and J assignments and clone size from that table. The sample lists under 300,000 clones, around 87% occurring once. CDR3 length: 13 residues. Germline V gene lookup returns CDR1 LGHDT and CDR2 YNNKEL (reference sequence). The V gene lost 1 base and the J gene lost 7 bases, with 7 bases spanning the gap. Seattle's enrolled individuals joined amid active infection and were then monitored longitudinally.

The source is a woman aged 55 to 70 with COVID-19, enrolled during active disease. The sequencing sample was made of peripheral blood. The chain joins TRBV3-1 (or the pseudogene TRBV3-2) to TRBJ1-4; D gene unclear. The CDR3 nucleotides read TGTGCCAGCAGCCAAGGGAGTGGTGAAAAACTGTTTTTT. Its protein is CASSQGSGEKLFF.